Shown below are 22 T cell receptor beta chains from a single sample sequenced in a study of long-term antiretroviral therapy in people with HIV. They ran version v3.0 of the immunoSEQ assay at survey level. The repertoire was sequenced with immunoSEQ multiplex PCR; TCRdb's copy has only in-frame clones and lacks some. The profile shows 20,000 to 30,000 clones, around 80% of them singletons. The sequencing used unsorted PBMCs, collected 1.2 years after starting antiretroviral therapy. Every receptor here comes from a woman aged 35 to 49 with HIV.

This clone occurred a few times. This chain links TRBV6-6 with TRBJ1-5; D remains ambiguous. The length of the CDR3 is 14 residues. Between the trimmed V and J ends, which lost 5 bases and 6 bases, there was a span of 14 bases. Germline CDR1 reads MNHNY; CDR2 reads SVGAGI (reference sequence). CDR3 protein: CASSEWMGSQPQHF. The CDR3 DNA sequence: TGTGCCAGCAGTGAGTGGATGGGAAGTCAGCCCCAGCATTTT.

The chain joins TRBV29-1 to TRBJ2-7; possible D gene TRBD2, 5 bases. Germline V lookup: CDR1 SQVTM, CDR2 ANQGSEA. With 1 base removed from V and 4 bases from J, the gap between germline ends came to 8 bases. This CDR3 has 12 residues. The CDR3 loop reads CSVEGRGYEQYF. The DNA of the CDR3 is TGCAGCGTTGAAGGACGGGGATACGAGCAGTACTTC.

J is TRBJ1-3 and V is TRBV18; 7 nucleotides agree with TRBD1. The CDR3 is 14 amino acids. Germline-derived CDR1 and CDR2 are KGHSH and LQKENI. Trimming cost V 3 bases and J 2 bases; bases outside gene matches: 1. CDR3 loop: CASSPGTAGNTIYF. The CDR3 DNA follows: TGTGCCAGCTCACCCGGGACAGCTGGAAACACCATATATTTT.

The genes are TRBV27 and TRBJ2-3; 7 bases map to TRBD2. The germline gives CDR1 MNHEY, CDR2 SMNVEV (reference sequence). J lost 5 bases, V lost 8 bases, and 4 bases had no gene match. This CDR3 is 12 amino acids long. The CDR3 loop is CASGLDEDTQYF. DNA of the CDR3: TGTGCCAGCGGACTAGATGAAGATACGCAGTATTTT.

This clone appeared a single time. This rearrangement joins TRBV7-8 to TRBJ2-2; possible D gene TRBD2, 6 bases. The V and J ends lost 1 base and 6 bases respectively, with 15 bases between them. Germline lookup yields CDR1 SGHVS and CDR2 FQNEAQ. CDR3 length: 16 residues. The CDR3 protein is CASSLESGGAPGELFF. In DNA form, the CDR3 reads TGTGCCAGCAGCTTAGAGTCCGGGGGAGCACCCGGGGAGCTGTTTTTT. The full variable domain, in which reference TRBV7-8 and TRBJ2-2 provide the parts outside the CDR3, is GAGVSQSPRYKVAKRGQDVALRCDPISGHVSLFWYQQALGQGPEFLTYFQNEAQLDKSGLPSDRFFAERPEGSVSTLKIQRTQQEDSAVYLCASSLESGGAPGELFFGEGSRLTVL.

The V call is TRBV11-2, the J call TRBJ2-3; D remains ambiguous. Looked up from germline, CDR1 is SGHAT and CDR2 is FQNNGV. Trimming took 5 bases from V and 0 from J, leaving 9 bases between them. The CDR3 runs to 14 residues. The CDR3 DNA is TGTGCCAGCAGCCCGTCTCCGAGCACAGATACGCAGTATTTT. Translated: CASSPSPSTDTQYF.

V and J are TRBV27 and TRBJ2-2; TRBD1 might be the D (5 bases). Trimming removed 5 bases at V and 1 base at J, with 11 bases between. The germline V gene has CDR1 MNHEY and CDR2 SMNVEV (reference sequence). CDR3 length: 15 residues. The CDR3: CASSRDSGNTGELFF. CDR3 DNA: TGTGCCAGCAGTCGCGACAGTGGGAACACCGGGGAGCTGTTTTTT.

The chain employs TRBV5-1 and TRBJ1-4, with 8 bases identical to TRBD1. The CDR3 has 15 residues. With 4 bases clipped from V and 5 bases from J, the junction kept 7 bases outside the gene matches. CDR1 and CDR2 (germline): SGHRS, YFSETQ. CDR3: CASSDPTGANEKLFF. The CDR3 DNA reads TGCGCCAGCAGCGACCCGACAGGGGCGAATGAAAAACTGTTTTTT.

This clone was counted a few times. The V gene is TRBV29-1, the J gene TRBJ2-7, with D possibly being TRBD1 (5 bases). V was pared by 3 bases and J by 5 bases, with 14 bases between. The CDR3 is 13 amino acids. CDR1 and CDR2 from the germline V gene are SQVTM and ANQGSEA. The CDR3 spells CSVDQGMLNEQYF. CDR3 nucleotides: TGCAGCGTTGATCAGGGTATGTTGAACGAGCAGTACTTC.

The genes are TRBV23-1 and TRBJ1-4; unclear D gene. TRBV23-1 is sorted into the ORF group, with uncertain function. V lost 3 bases, J lost 6 bases, and 11 bases lay in between. The CDR3 length is 14 residues. The CDR3 loop is CASSQTPGYEKLFF. CDR3 sequence (DNA): TGCGCCAGCAGTCAGACACCGGGATATGAAAAACTGTTTTTT.

This chain links TRBV7-2 with TRBJ2-1; possible D gene TRBD2, 7 bases. Germline V gene sequence: CDR1 SGHTA, CDR2 FQGNSA. Trimming removed 0 bases from V and 8 bases from J, with 17 bases in between. This CDR3 has 16 amino acids. The CDR3 bases are TGTGCCAGCAGCTTAGCTTCGGGGGGCAGTTTTTATGAGCAGTTCTTC. It is translated as CASSLASGGSFYEQFF. Drawing the rest from reference TRBV7-2 and TRBJ2-1, the complete variable domain is GAGVSQSPSNKVTEKGKDVELRCDPISGHTALYWYRQSLGQGLEFLIYFQGNSAPDKSGLPSDRFSAERTGGSVSTLTIQRTQQEDSAVYLCASSLASGGSFYEQFFGPGTRLTVL.

The chain uses TRBV2 and TRBJ2-2; D call uncertain. CDR1 SNHLY and CDR2 FYNNEI come from the germline V gene. The length of the CDR3 is 13 residues. Trimming took off 6 bases at V and 5 bases at J, with 10 bases between the two ends. CDR3 protein: CASRPDLTGELFF. DNA of the CDR3: TGTGCCAGCAGGCCCGACTTAACCGGGGAGCTGTTTTTT.

The chain links TRBV30 to TRBJ1-2; TRBD1 matches 11 bases. This CDR3 is built from 13 residues. Germline-derived CDR1 and CDR2 are GTSNPN and SVGIG (reference sequence). The V segment lost 5 bases and the J segment 8 bases; nucleotides outside the gene matches: 7. CDR3 region: CAWRTGGAEGYTF. The CDR3 nucleotides are TGTGCCTGGCGGACAGGGGGCGCGGAGGGCTACACCTTC.

The chain uses TRBV29-1 and TRBJ1-2; tentative D call: TRBD1 (5 bases). The CDR3 is 13 amino acids. Per germline, CDR1 SQVTM and CDR2 ANQGSEA. V was shortened by 3 bases and J by 4 bases, with 12 bases between the two germline ends. The CDR3 DNA is TGCAGCGTTGAGGCCGGGGCGGGCTATGGCTACACCTTC. This translates into CSVEAGAGYGYTF.

V is TRBV19 and J is TRBJ1-5; D call uncertain. Germline CDR1 is LNHDA and CDR2 is SQIVND (reference sequence). V was pared by 9 bases and J by 0 bases, with 15 bases between. The CDR3 spans 15 residues. The CDR3 sequence: CASQIQSSSNQPQHF. CDR3 bases: TGTGCCAGCCAAATACAGAGTTCTAGCAATCAGCCCCAGCATTTT.

The CDR3 loop is CASSNHPPGTGDTGELFF. CDR3 in DNA: TGTGCCAGCAGCAACCATCCACCCGGGACAGGGGACACCGGGGAGCTGTTTTTT. The V and J genes are TRBV7-7 and TRBJ2-2; 10 positions agree with TRBD1. CDR3 length equals 18 residues. J was trimmed by 3 bases and V by 5 bases; bases with no gene match: 12. Germline V gene data show CDR1 as SSHAT and CDR2 as FNYEAQ (reference sequence).

The chain carries TRBV25-1 and TRBJ1-2; D uncertain. The CDR3 is 15 residues long. Germline lookup yields CDR1 MGHDK and CDR2 SYGVNS. V dropped 2 bases and J dropped 7 bases, with 17 bases sitting between them. The CDR3 sequence: CASSELGGFYGGYTF. DNA of the CDR3: TGTGCCAGCAGTGAACTTGGTGGTTTTTATGGTGGCTACACCTTC.

The chain employs TRBV9 and TRBJ2-7; 11 nucleotides align to TRBD1. Trimming removed 3 bases from V and 8 bases from J; junction bases left unmatched: 10. CDR3 length: 15 residues. Looked up from germline, CDR1 is SGDLS and CDR2 is YYNGEE. This chain's CDR3 is CASSAFPGQGEKQYF. DNA of the CDR3: TGTGCCAGCAGCGCTTTCCCGGGACAGGGGGAGAAGCAGTACTTC.

This chain links TRBV9 with TRBJ1-1; no firm D call. With 0 bases removed from V and 6 bases from J, the gap between germline ends came to 6 bases. The CDR3 has 12 residues. CDR1 and CDR2 from the germline V gene are SGDLS and YYNGEE. The DNA of the CDR3 is TGTGCCAGCAGCGTAGGAAGCGCTGAAGCTTTCTTT. This sequence encodes CASSVGSAEAFF.

This clone has just one count. The chain joins TRBV6-1 to TRBJ1-2; a weak D match, TRBD1 (6 bases). This CDR3 spans 13 amino acids. CDR1 and CDR2 from the germline V gene are MNHNS and SASEGT. The V gene lost 4 bases and the J gene lost 8 bases, with 14 bases spanning the gap. The CDR3 loop reads CASSAELQGGYTF. The CDR3 DNA is TGTGCCAGCAGTGCGGAACTACAGGGAGGCTACACCTTC.

This clone was seen a handful of times. The J gene is TRBJ1-1, the V gene TRBV6-5; TRBD1 matches 7 bases. Looked up from germline, CDR1 is MNHEY and CDR2 is SVGAGI. J gave up 0 bases and V 4 bases, and 8 bases lay outside the gene matches. This CDR3 comprises 16 residues. The CDR3 region is CASSWLQGSLNTEAFF. DNA of the CDR3: TGTGCCAGCAGTTGGTTACAGGGGAGCTTGAACACTGAAGCTTTCTTT.

J is TRBJ1-3 and V is TRBV14, with D tentatively TRBD1 (5 bases). Trimming pared 1 base from V and 0 bases from J, leaving 13 bases between. CDR1 and CDR2 from the germline V gene are SGHDN and FVKESK. The CDR3 sequence is 17 residues long. CDR3 sequence (DNA): TGTGCCAGCAGCCAAGGATCAGGGCCACTCTCTGGAAACACCATATATTTT. Its translation: CASSQGSGPLSGNTIYF.